This TCR beta chain was identified in a study of vaccination and CD4 T cells after COVID-19. Study-wide context: Post-COVID specimens were obtained a median about 100 days after diagnosis (range 35 to 161).

On this clonotype itself: As yet, its antigen is unknown.

General study results and limits: Early timepoints after natural infection were not analyzed in these convalescent patients.

Regarding treatment: roughly ten-day PBMC culture with coronavirus spike peptide pools or control peptides (ViraFEST assay). After culture for nine to eleven days, isolation of CD4+ T cells was performed by negative selection. Between the trimmed V and J ends, which lost 5 bases and 10 bases, there was a span of 11 bases. Germline V gene sequence: CDR1 MNHEY, CDR2 SVGEGT. This CDR3 has 11 amino acids. Scientists ran DNA taken from cultured CD4+ T cells through the Oncomine TCR Beta short-read assay for sequencing. Genomic DNA from cultured CD4+ T cells was extracted. MiXCR, applied by TCRdb to the PCR reads, yields one record per CDR3 protein. The data show some 16,000 distinct CDR3 sequences, 52% seen once.

The origin of this receptor is a human donor who had recovered from COVID-19. Sequencing used CD4+ T cells from blood, cultured in vitro, obtained before SARS-CoV-2 vaccination. The chain carries TRBV6-2 or TRBV6-3 and TRBJ1-2, with a weak D call TRBD1 (5 bases). CDR3 residues: CASSRDRFYTF. The CDR3 DNA follows: TGTGCCAGCAGTCGCGACAGATTCTACACCTTC.